This TCR beta chain was observed in a study of post-analysis software for immune sequencing data. Turning to the study itself: Relapsing-remitting, secondary progressive and progressive-relapsing forms of multiple sclerosis all featured among disease courses.

Unique molecular identifiers had been added to the TCR beta cDNA libraries. Around 500,000 cDNA molecules were obtained from roughly 0.93 to 9.6 million T cells. TCRdb reprocessed the PCR reads via MiXCR and lists one record per CDR3 protein. The repertoire holds hundreds of thousands of distinct CDR3 sequences, with approximately 59% as singletons. General study findings and limits: Patients with multiple sclerosis recorded significantly lower normalized Chao1 diversity than controls, the study found. F measure showed strong co-clustering of same-batch samples. The five TRBV segments detected at higher frequency in patients than in controls included TRBV5-6, TRBV5-1 and TRBV20-1.

V lost 6 bases to trimming and J lost 5 bases; unmatched junction nucleotides: 13. Germline V gene sequence: CDR1 MNHNY, CDR2 SVGAGI (reference sequence). There are 16 residues in the CDR3. Note on this clonotype: Its specificity is not known.

V usage is TRBV6-6 and J usage is TRBJ2-1; 7 nucleotides align to TRBD1. This clonotype was sampled from a girl aged 2-9 years with multiple sclerosis. Input material: blood. The CDR3: CASSKFLPTGHNEQFF. CDR3 sequence (DNA): TGTGCCAGCAGCAAATTTTTGCCGACAGGGCACAATGAGCAGTTCTTC.